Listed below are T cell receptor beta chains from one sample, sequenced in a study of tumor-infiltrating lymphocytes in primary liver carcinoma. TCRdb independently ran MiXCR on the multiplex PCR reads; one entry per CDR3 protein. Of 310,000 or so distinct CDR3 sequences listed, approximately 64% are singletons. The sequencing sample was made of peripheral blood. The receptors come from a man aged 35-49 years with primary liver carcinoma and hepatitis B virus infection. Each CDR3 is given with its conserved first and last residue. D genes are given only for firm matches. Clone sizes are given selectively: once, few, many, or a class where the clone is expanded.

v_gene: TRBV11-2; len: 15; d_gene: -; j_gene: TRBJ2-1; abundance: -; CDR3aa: CASSAIRTRYNEQFF; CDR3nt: TGTGCCAGCAGCGCTATCAGGACACGCTACAATGAGCAGTTCTTC
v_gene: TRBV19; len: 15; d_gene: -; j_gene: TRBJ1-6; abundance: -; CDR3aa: CASSRLDQYYSPLHF; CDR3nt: TGTGCCAGTAGCCGACTGGATCAATACTATTCACCCCTCCACTTT
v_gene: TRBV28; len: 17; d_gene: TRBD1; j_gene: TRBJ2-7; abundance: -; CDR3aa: CASSSPPGTGLTYEQYF; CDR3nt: TGTGCCAGCAGTTCCCCACCCGGGACAGGGCTTACCTACGAGCAGTACTTC
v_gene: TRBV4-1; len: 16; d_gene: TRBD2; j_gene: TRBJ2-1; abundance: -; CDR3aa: CASSQPGTSRRNEHFF; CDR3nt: TGCGCCAGCAGCCAACCCGGGACTAGCCGTAGGAATGAGCACTTCTTC
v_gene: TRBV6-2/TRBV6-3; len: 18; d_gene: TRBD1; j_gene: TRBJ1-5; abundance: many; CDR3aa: CASSYSFLNRGDGQPQHF; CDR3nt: TGTGCCAGCAGTTACTCTTTCCTTAACAGGGGGGACGGTCAGCCCCAGCATTTT
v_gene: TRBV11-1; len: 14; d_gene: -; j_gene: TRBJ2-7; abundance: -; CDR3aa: CASSSRGNNCEQHF; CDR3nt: TGCGCCAGCAGCTCAAGAGGAAATAACTGCGAGCAGCACTTC
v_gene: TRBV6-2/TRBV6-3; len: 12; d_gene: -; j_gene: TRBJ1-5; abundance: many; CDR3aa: CASGRGGQPQHF; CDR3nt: TGTGCCAGCGGGAGGGGCGGACAGCCCCAGCATTTT
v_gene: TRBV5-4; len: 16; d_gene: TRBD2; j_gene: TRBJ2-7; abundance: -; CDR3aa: CASKVGLAGDTYEQYF; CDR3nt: TGTGCCAGCAAGGTGGGGCTAGCGGGAGATACCTACGAGCAGTACTTC
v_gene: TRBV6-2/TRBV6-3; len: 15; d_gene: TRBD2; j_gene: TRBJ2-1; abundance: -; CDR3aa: CASSKLAGDFNKQFF; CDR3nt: TGTGCCAGCAGTAAGCTAGCGGGAGATTTCAATAAGCAGTTCTTC
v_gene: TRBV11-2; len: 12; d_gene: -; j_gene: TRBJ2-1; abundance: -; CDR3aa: CANSFTKGEQFF; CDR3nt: TGTGCCAACAGCTTTACGAAAGGTGAGCAGTTCTTC
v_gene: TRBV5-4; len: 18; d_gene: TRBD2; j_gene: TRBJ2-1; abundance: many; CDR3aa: CASSLAKGAGGLYNEQFF; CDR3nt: TGTGCCAGCAGCTTGGCCAAGGGAGCGGGAGGGCTTTACAATGAGCAGTTCTTC
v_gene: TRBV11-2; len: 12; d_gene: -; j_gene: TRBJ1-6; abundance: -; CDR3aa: CASSPSGSLLHF; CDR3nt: TGTGCCAGCAGCCCCTCGGGGTCACTCCTCCACTTT
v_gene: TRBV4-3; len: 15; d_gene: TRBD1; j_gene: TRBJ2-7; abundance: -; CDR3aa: CASSQTRQGAREQYF; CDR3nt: TGCGCCAGCAGCCAAACTCGACAGGGGGCTCGCGAGCAGTACTTC
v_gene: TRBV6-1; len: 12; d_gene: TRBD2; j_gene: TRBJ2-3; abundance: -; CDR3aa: CATGTGGYTQYF; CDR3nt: TGTGCTACAGGGACGGGGGGGTATACGCAGTATTTT
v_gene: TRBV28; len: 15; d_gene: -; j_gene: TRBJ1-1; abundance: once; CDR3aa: CASSLDPWKYTEAFF; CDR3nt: TGTGCCAGCAGTCTGGACCCCTGGAAATACACTGAAGCTTTCTTT
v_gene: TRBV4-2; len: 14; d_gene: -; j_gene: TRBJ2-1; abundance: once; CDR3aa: CDSSLGHSDNEQFF; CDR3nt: TGTGACAGCAGTCTAGGGCACAGCGACAATGAACAGTTCTTC
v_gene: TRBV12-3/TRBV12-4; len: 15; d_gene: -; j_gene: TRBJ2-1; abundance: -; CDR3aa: CASSLEGLGNNEQFF; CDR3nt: TGTGCCAGCAGTTTAGAAGGGCTAGGCAACAATGAGCAGTTCTTC
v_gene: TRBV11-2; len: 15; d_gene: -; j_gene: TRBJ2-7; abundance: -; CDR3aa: CTGSFQGCLSYEQYF; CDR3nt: TGTACCGGCAGCTTCCAGGGCTGTCTCTCCTACGAGCAGTACTTC
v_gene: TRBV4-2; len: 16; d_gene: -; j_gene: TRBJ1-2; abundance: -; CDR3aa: CASSQELTASTYRCTF; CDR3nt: TGTGCCAGCAGCCAAGAGCTAACGGCTTCCACTTATCGCTGCACCTTC
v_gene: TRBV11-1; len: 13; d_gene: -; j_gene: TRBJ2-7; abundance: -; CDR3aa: CASSPTGVREQYF; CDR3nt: TGTGCCAGCAGCCCCACGGGGGTTCGCGAGCAGTACTTC
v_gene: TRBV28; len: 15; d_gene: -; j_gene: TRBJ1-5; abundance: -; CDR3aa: CASSLWQVSNQPQHF; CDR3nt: TGTGCCAGCAGTTTATGGCAGGTTAGCAATCAGCCCCAGCATTTT
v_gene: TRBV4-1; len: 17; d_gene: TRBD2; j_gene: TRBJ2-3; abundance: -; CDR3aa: CASSQDWGGRAPDTQFF; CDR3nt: TGCGCCAGCAGCCAAGATTGGGGCGGGAGGGCCCCAGATACGCAGTTTTTT
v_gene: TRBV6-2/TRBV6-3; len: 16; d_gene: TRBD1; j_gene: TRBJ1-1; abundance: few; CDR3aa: CASSYAETGAGTEAFF; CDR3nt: TGTGCCAGCAGTTACGCCGAGACAGGGGCTGGCACTGAAGCTTTCTTT
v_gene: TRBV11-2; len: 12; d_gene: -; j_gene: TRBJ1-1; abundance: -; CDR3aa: CASSHQVNEAFF; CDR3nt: TGTGCCAGCAGCCACCAGGTGAATGAAGCTTTCTTT
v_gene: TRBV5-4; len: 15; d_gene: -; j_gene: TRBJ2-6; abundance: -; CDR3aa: CASRPDTTGANVQTF; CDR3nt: TGTGCCAGCAGACCGGACACAACTGGGGCCAACGTCCAGACTTTC
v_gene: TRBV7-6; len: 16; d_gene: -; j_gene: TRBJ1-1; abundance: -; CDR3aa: CASSLFPGEFDSGAFF; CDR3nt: TGTGCCAGCAGCTTATTCCCAGGGGAGTTTGATTCTGGAGCTTTCTTT
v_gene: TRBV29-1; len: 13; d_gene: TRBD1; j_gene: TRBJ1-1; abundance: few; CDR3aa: CSAEGQLNTEAFF; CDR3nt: TGCAGCGCTGAGGGACAGCTGAACACTGAAGCTTTCTTT
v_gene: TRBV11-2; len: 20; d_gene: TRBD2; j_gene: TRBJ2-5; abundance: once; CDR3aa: CGSSLSGMLSSGSVVETQYF; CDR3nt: TGTGGCAGCAGCCTATCTGGGATGTTATCTAGCGGGAGTGTCGTAGAGACCCAGTACTTC
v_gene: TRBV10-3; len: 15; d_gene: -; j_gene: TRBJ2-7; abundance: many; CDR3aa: CAISLVGRDPYEQYF; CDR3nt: TGTGCCATCTCATTAGTCGGGCGGGACCCCTACGAGCAGTACTTC
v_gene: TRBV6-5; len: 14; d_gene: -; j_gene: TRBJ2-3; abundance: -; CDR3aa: CASSYGGIRGTQYF; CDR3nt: TGTGCCAGCAGTTACGGGGGGATTCGGGGTACGCAGTATTTT
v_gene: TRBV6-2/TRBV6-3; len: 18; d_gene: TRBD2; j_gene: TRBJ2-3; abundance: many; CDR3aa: CASSDRTSGRAHQDTQYF; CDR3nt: TGTGCCAGCAGTGATAGGACTAGCGGGAGGGCCCATCAAGATACGCAGTATTTT
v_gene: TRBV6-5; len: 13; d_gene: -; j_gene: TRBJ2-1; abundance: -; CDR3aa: CASSGQWNNEQFF; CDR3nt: TGTGCCAGCAGCGGACAGTGGAACAATGAGCAGTTCTTC
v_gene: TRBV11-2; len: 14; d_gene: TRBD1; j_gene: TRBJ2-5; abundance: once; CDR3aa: CASSLDRGKETKFF; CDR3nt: TGTGCCAGCAGCCTGGACAGGGGAAAAGAGACCAAGTTCTTC
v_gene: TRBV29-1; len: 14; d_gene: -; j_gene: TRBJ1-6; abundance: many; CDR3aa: CSVAGTEEDSPLHF; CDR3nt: TGCAGCGTCGCTGGGACGGAGGAGGATTCACCCCTCCACTTT
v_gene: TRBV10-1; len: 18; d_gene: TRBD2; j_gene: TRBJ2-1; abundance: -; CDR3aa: CASSDRGREGRAYNEQFF; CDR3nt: TGCGCCAGCAGTGACCGGGGGAGGGAGGGCCGGGCATACAATGAGCAGTTCTTC
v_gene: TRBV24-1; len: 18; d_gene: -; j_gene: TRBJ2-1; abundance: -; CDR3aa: CAISDPQPSRMRGNEQFF; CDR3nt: TGTGCCATCAGTGACCCCCAACCGAGTCGCATGAGGGGCAATGAGCAGTTTTTC
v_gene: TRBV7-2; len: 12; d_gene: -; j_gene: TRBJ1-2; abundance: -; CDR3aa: CASSLSTYGYTF; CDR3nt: TGTGCCAGCAGCTTATCTACCTATGGCTACACCTTC
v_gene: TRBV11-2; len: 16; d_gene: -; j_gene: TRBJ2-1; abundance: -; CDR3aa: CSSSSGLTTTYNKQFF; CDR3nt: TGTTCCAGCAGCTCAGGACTAACCACTACCTACAATAAGCAGTTCTTC
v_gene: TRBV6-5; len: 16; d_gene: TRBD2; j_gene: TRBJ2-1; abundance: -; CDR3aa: CASSQTSSGSYNGQSF; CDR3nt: TGTGCCAGCAGTCAAACATCTAGCGGGAGTTACAATGGGCAGTCCTTC
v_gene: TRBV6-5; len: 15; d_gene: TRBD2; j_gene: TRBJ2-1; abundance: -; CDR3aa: CASSSPSGRYNEQFF; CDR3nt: TGTGCCAGCAGTTCGCCTAGCGGGAGGTACAATGAGCAGTTCTTC
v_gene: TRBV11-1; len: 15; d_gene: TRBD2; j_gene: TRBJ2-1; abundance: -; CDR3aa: CASIVLAGGQNEQFF; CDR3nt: TGCGCCAGCATCGTTCTAGCGGGAGGGCAAAATGAGCAGTTCTTC
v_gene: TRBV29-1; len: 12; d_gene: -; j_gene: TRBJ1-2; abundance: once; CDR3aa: CSVGRGEAGYTF; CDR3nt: TGTAGCGTTGGACGGGGGGAAGCCGGCTACACCTTC
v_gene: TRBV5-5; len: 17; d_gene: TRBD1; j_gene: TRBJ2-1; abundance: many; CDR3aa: CASSLGQGLNSYNEQFF; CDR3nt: TGTGCCAGCAGCCTGGGACAGGGGTTAAACTCCTACAATGAGCAGTTCTTC
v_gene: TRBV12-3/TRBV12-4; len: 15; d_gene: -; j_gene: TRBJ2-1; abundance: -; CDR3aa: CASGFVQGGVNEQFF; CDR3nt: TGTGCCAGCGGTTTCGTACAGGGAGGGGTCAATGAGCAGTTCTTC
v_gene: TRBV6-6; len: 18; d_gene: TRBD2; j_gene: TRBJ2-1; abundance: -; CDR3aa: CASSYGGGEAGEYNEQFF; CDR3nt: TGTGCCAGCAGTTACGGTGGGGGGGAGGCGGGAGAATACAATGAGCAGTTCTTC
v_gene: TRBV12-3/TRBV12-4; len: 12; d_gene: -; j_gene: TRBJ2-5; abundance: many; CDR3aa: CASSATRETQYF; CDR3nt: TGTGCCAGCAGTGCTACTCGGGAGACCCAGTACTTC
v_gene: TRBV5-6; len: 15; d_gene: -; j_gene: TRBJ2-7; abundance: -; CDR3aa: CASSLGPQRVSEHYF; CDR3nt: TGTGCCAGCAGCTTGGGGCCACAGAGAGTGTCCGAGCACTACTTC
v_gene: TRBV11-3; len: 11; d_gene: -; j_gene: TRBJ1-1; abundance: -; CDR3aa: CAITEGTETFF; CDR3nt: TGTGCCATAACTGAGGGCACCGAAACTTTCTTT
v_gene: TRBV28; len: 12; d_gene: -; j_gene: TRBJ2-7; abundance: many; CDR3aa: CASSLQWDEQYF; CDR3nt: TGTGCCAGCAGTCTCCAATGGGACGAGCAGTACTTC
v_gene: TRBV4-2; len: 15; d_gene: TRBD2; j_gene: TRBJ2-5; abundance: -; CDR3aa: CASSQGRGRAETQYF; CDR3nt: TGTGCCAGCAGCCAAGGTCGCGGGAGAGCGGAGACCCAGTACTTC
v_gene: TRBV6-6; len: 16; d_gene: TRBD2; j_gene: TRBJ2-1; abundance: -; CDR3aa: CASRFTSGSSYNEQFF; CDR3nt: TGTGCCAGCAGATTCACCAGCGGGAGCTCCTACAATGAGCAGTTCTTC
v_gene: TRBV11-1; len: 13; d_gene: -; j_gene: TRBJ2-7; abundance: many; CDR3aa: CASRGLATYEQYF; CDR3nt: TGTGCCAGCCGTGGGCTAGCTACCTACGAGCAGTACTTC